The T cell receptor (beta chain) under discussion was sequenced for a study of long-term antiretroviral therapy in people with HIV. Study background: Collection dates of the earliest samples fall about a decade before the 2015 immediate-ART recommendation.

Study-level findings and limits: An increase in diversity followed ART, yet levels stayed below transplant donor controls. HIV repertoires spanned tighter CDR3 length ranges than controls did.

Survey-level resolution applied to immunoSEQ assay v3.0. Sequencing used immunoSEQ multiplex PCR; TCRdb keeps in-frame clones, though not all of them. The sample lists about 15,000 clones, around three quarters occurring once. This clone ranks as large. Its target is unknown. V lost 4 bases to trimming and J lost 7 bases; unmatched junction nucleotides: 9. CDR3 size: 15 residues. Germline V CDR1 and CDR2: SGHKS, YYEKEE (reference sequence). The chain recombines TRBV5-5 with TRBJ2-7; 12 bases fit TRBD1. This TCR was recovered from a woman between 50 and 59 years old with HIV. The sequenced sample was unsorted PBMCs, obtained 1.5 years before starting antiretroviral therapy. Written as DNA, the CDR3 is TGTGCCAGCAGCCTAGGGACAGGGGGCTTAGAGGAGCAGTACTTC. Translating it yields CASSLGTGGLEEQYF.